Listed below are T cell receptor beta chains from one sample, sequenced in a study of blood T cell repertoires in COVID-19. Profiling relied on immunoSEQ multiplex PCR, and the TCRdb table lists in-frame clones only, not all of them. Counted here are roughly 100,000 clones, approximately 90% occurring once; the ten biggest clones make up 5% to 6.5%. The sequenced material came from peripheral blood. The receptors shown here come from a woman aged 45 to 65 with COVID-19, enrolled during active disease. Both conserved end residues are part of each CDR3. Fields, in order: clone size, J gene, D gene, V gene, CDR3 DNA, CDR3 protein. D genes are given only for firm matches. Rows give clone size only sometimes, using once, few, many, or a class for an expanded clone.

abundance: few
j_gene: TRBJ1-3
d_gene: -
v_gene: TRBV6-5
CDR3nt: TGTGCCACCCGAGTGGGGGGGAGCTCTGGAAACACCATATATTTT
CDR3aa: CATRVGGSSGNTIYF

abundance: -
j_gene: TRBJ1-2
d_gene: TRBD1
v_gene: TRBV24-1
CDR3nt: TGTGCCACCAGTGATATACAGGGGGCGGATGGCTACACCTTC
CDR3aa: CATSDIQGADGYTF

abundance: -
j_gene: TRBJ1-1
d_gene: TRBD1
v_gene: TRBV19
CDR3nt: TGTGCCAGTAGCCCCAGGGGGCCCACTGAAGCTTTCTTT
CDR3aa: CASSPRGPTEAFF

abundance: -
j_gene: TRBJ2-7
d_gene: TRBD1
v_gene: TRBV28
CDR3nt: TGTGCCAGCAGTACCCCAGACAGGGGGCATAGCTACGAGCAGTACTTC
CDR3aa: CASSTPDRGHSYEQYF

abundance: -
j_gene: TRBJ1-4
d_gene: -
v_gene: TRBV30
CDR3nt: TGTGCCTGGAGTGTCATGACACCAGAAAAACTGTTTTTT
CDR3aa: CAWSVMTPEKLFF

abundance: few
j_gene: TRBJ1-3
d_gene: TRBD1
v_gene: TRBV18
CDR3nt: TGTGCCAGCTCACCCTCCAGGACAGGGTCCCTCTCTGGAAACACCATATATTTT
CDR3aa: CASSPSRTGSLSGNTIYF

abundance: few
j_gene: TRBJ1-1
d_gene: -
v_gene: TRBV5-1
CDR3nt: TGCGCCAGCAGCTTGGTGTCAGGGGAAATCGGTGAAGCTTTCTTT
CDR3aa: CASSLVSGEIGEAFF

abundance: -
j_gene: TRBJ2-5
d_gene: TRBD2
v_gene: TRBV7-3
CDR3nt: TGTGCCAGCAGCGATAGCGGGGGATACCAAGAGACCCAGTACTTC
CDR3aa: CASSDSGGYQETQYF

abundance: -
j_gene: TRBJ2-3
d_gene: TRBD2
v_gene: TRBV6-4
CDR3nt: TGTGCCAGCAGTGACTCGGGACTACCAGGCACAGATACGCAGTATTTT
CDR3aa: CASSDSGLPGTDTQYF

abundance: -
j_gene: TRBJ2-5
d_gene: TRBD1
v_gene: TRBV19
CDR3nt: TGTGCCAGTAGTATTCCAGGGGGCGCGGAGACCCAGTACTTC
CDR3aa: CASSIPGGAETQYF

abundance: -
j_gene: TRBJ2-1
d_gene: -
v_gene: TRBV9
CDR3nt: TGTGCCAGCAGCCCCGAGAGGGATGAGCAGTTCTTC
CDR3aa: CASSPERDEQFF

abundance: -
j_gene: TRBJ2-4
d_gene: -
v_gene: TRBV6-1
CDR3nt: TGTGCCAGCAGTGAACGGGGTGAGGGAGCCAAAAACATTCAGTACTTC
CDR3aa: CASSERGEGAKNIQYF

abundance: once
j_gene: TRBJ2-1
d_gene: TRBD2
v_gene: TRBV6-2/TRBV6-3
CDR3nt: TGTGCCAGCAGTTACTCTAGCGGGGGTTTAGAGCAGTTCTTC
CDR3aa: CASSYSSGGLEQFF

abundance: -
j_gene: TRBJ1-1
d_gene: -
v_gene: TRBV20-1
CDR3nt: TGCAGTGCCCAGACGGGGACTGAAGCTTTCTTT
CDR3aa: CSAQTGTEAFF

abundance: -
j_gene: TRBJ2-7
d_gene: -
v_gene: TRBV6-1
CDR3nt: TGTGCCAGCAGTGAATTAGACTCTGTCTCCTACGAGCAGTACTTC
CDR3aa: CASSELDSVSYEQYF

abundance: -
j_gene: TRBJ1-6
d_gene: -
v_gene: TRBV7-9
CDR3nt: TGTGCCAGCAGCTTAGCTGCACAGAATAATTCACCCCTCCACTTT
CDR3aa: CASSLAAQNNSPLHF

abundance: -
j_gene: TRBJ1-1
d_gene: TRBD1
v_gene: TRBV3-1/TRBV3-2
CDR3nt: TGTGCCAGCAGCCAAGCCCAGGGGGCATGGAACACTGAAGCTTTCTTT
CDR3aa: CASSQAQGAWNTEAFF

abundance: -
j_gene: TRBJ2-5
d_gene: TRBD2
v_gene: TRBV5-1
CDR3nt: TGCGCCAGCAGCCCTGGGGGCGGCGGGGGGGGCCAAGAGACCCAGTACTTC
CDR3aa: CASSPGGGGGGQETQYF

abundance: few
j_gene: TRBJ1-2
d_gene: -
v_gene: TRBV19
CDR3nt: TGTGCCAGTGCGGCCCTGCGGGGCTACACCTTC
CDR3aa: CASAALRGYTF